These T cell receptor beta chains were read from a single sample in a study of shared clonotypes between healthy human individuals. Profiled with immunoSEQ multiplex PCR; TCRdb holds only in-frame clones, not every one. The sample includes some 2,000,000 clones, almost 96% of them seen just once. What was sequenced was naive CD4+ T cells sorted from blood. These TCRs come from a man in his late teens or twenties in good health. The CDR3 runs from the conserved cysteine through the conserved F or W. The D gene is left open where the match is weak. The size field is filled for only some rows; it gives once, few, many or a size class.

TGTGCCAGCAGTTTTCTCAGTGACGGGAACACTGAAGCTTTCTTT	CASSFLSDGNTEAFF	.	.	TRBV27	TRBJ1-1
TGTGCCAGCAGTAGACAGGGGGGATCACCCCTCCACTTT	CASSRQGGSPLHF	.	TRBD1	TRBV6-5	TRBJ1-6
TGTGCCAGCAAAGGGGGCAATAATGAAAAACTGTTTTTT	CASKGGNNEKLFF	.	TRBD1	TRBV2	TRBJ1-4
TGCGCCAGCAGCTTGGGGCAGGGGAACTTCTATGGCTACACCTTC	CASSLGQGNFYGYTF	once	.	TRBV5-1	TRBJ1-2
TGTGCCAGCAGCGATACCCCAGGGGCTGGAAACACCATATATTTT	CASSDTPGAGNTIYF	.	.	TRBV7-2	TRBJ1-3
TGTGCCAGCACCGAAGGACGTATCGGGACCGCTTCTGGGGCCAACGTCCTGACTTTC	CASTEGRIGTASGANVLTF	.	.	TRBV13	TRBJ2-6
TGTGCCGGAAACAGGGACAATTCACCCCTCCACTTT	CAGNRDNSPLHF	.	.	TRBV30	TRBJ1-6
TGTGCCAGCAGTGAAATATGGGGATCGCGGGCTTTCTTT	CASSEIWGSRAFF	.	.	TRBV6-1	TRBJ1-1
TGTGCCAGCAGCTTTAGTACCTCTGGGGCCAACGTCCTGACTTTC	CASSFSTSGANVLTF	.	.	TRBV7-2	TRBJ2-6
TGTGCCAGCAGCTTATATTCGGTAACTGGGCCCTACAATGAGCAGTTCTTC	CASSLYSVTGPYNEQFF	.	.	TRBV5-4	TRBJ2-1
TGTGCCAGCAGCACTGGACAGACAGATACGCAGTATTTT	CASSTGQTDTQYF	.	.	TRBV9	TRBJ2-3
TGCGCCAGCAGCCAATGGTCGGGGGTCCGTGGAGATACGCAGTATTTT	CASSQWSGVRGDTQYF	.	.	TRBV4-1	TRBJ2-3
TGCAGCGTCTCTGTTATGGTGCGGGACAGGGGGCGCGTTGAGCAGTTCTTC	CSVSVMVRDRGRVEQFF	.	TRBD1	TRBV29-1	TRBJ2-1
TGCGCCAGCAGCCAAGTACTACTGGGGAGGCACAGGGCGAGTAGTCAAGAGACCCAGTACTTC	CASSQVLLGRHRASSQETQYF	.	.	TRBV4-1	TRBJ2-5
TGTGCCAGCAGCGCCCCCCTTGGGGCCAACGTCCTGACTTTC	CASSAPLGANVLTF	.	.	TRBV9	TRBJ2-6
TGTGCCAGCTCACCATTTGGGCAGTGGGACTCCTACGAGCAGTACTTC	CASSPFGQWDSYEQYF	.	.	TRBV18	TRBJ2-7
TGTGCCAGCAGCGCGACCACTAACTCCTACGAGCAGTACTTC	CASSATTNSYEQYF	.	.	TRBV6-5	TRBJ2-7
TGTGCCAGCAGTGGGGACAGGGTTACTGGAAACACCATATATTTT	CASSGDRVTGNTIYF	.	TRBD1	TRBV25-1	TRBJ1-3
TGTGCCAGCAGTCCCCTCGGGGGTTCGAATCAGCCCCAGCATTTT	CASSPLGGSNQPQHF	.	.	TRBV28	TRBJ1-5
TGTGCCAGCAGTTTATCCGACAGGGGGCATGGCTACACCTTC	CASSLSDRGHGYTF	.	TRBD1	TRBV27	TRBJ1-2
TGTGCCAGCAGCCCCCGCCCGGGACTAGCGGGAGGAGAGAAGACCCAGTACTTC	CASSPRPGLAGGEKTQYF	.	TRBD2	TRBV7-6	TRBJ2-5
TGTGCCAGCAGTGACCGGGACAGGGGATCCTACGAGCAGTACTTC	CASSDRDRGSYEQYF	.	TRBD1	TRBV6-1	TRBJ2-7
TGTGCTAGTGGCCAGACAGGGCTTACGGCAGAGACCCAGTACTTC	CASGQTGLTAETQYF	once	TRBD1	TRBV12-5	TRBJ2-5
TGCGCCAGCAGCGGACAGGGGACAGGGATTACAGATACGCAGTATTTT	CASSGQGTGITDTQYF	.	TRBD1	TRBV5-1	TRBJ2-3
TGCGCCAGCAGCCTTGAGGGATCCGGAAACACCATATATTTT	CASSLEGSGNTIYF	.	.	TRBV5-1	TRBJ1-3
TGTGCTAGCAGCCGGAGGCCGGTGATCCAAGAGACCCAGTACTTC	CASSRRPVIQETQYF	.	.	TRBV7-7	TRBJ2-5
TGTGCCAGCTCACCGCAACTCGCTAGCATAGCTCAAGAGACCCAGTACTTC	CASSPQLASIAQETQYF	.	.	TRBV18	TRBJ2-5
TGTGCCTGGAGCTCTGACCCCAGGGACGAGCAGTACTTC	CAWSSDPRDEQYF	.	.	TRBV30	TRBJ2-7